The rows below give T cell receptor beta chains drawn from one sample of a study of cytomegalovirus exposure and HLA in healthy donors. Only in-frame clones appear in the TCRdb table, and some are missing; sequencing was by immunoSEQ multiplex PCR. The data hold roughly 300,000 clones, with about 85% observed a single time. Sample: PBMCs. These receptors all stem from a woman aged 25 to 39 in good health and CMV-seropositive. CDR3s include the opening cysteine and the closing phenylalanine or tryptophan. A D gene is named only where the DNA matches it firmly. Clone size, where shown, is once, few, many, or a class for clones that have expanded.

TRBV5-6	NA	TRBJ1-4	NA	TGTGCCAGCAGCCTACTCGCCCCGGCTGAAAAACTGTTTTTT	CASSLLAPAEKLFF
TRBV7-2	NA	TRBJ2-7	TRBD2	TGTGCCAGCAGCCGAGCGGGGGGGAGGTACGAGCAGTACTTC	CASSRAGGRYEQYF
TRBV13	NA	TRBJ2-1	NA	TGTGCCAGCAGCTTTCCGTCCGGGACAAAAGGTAATGAGCAGTTCTTC	CASSFPSGTKGNEQFF
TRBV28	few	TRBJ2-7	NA	TGTGCCAGCAGTTTAGGTGGCGAGCAGTACTTC	CASSLGGEQYF
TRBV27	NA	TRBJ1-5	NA	TGTGCCAGCAGTTTCCAGCAGACAGGTCCTCCCCAGCATTTT	CASSFQQTGPPQHF
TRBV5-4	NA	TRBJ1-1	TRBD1	TGTGCCAGCAGCTTGGTCGGACAGGAGAACACTGAAGCTTTCTTT	CASSLVGQENTEAFF
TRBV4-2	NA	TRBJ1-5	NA	TGTGCCAGCAGCCAAGATCGGGGAAGCAATCAGCCCCAGCATTTT	CASSQDRGSNQPQHF
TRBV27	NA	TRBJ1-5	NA	TGTGCCAGCAGTCGCGGGCCTCCTGGGGGTCAGCCCCAGCATTTT	CASSRGPPGGQPQHF
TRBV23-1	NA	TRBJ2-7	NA	TGCGCCAGCACTCGGACCCCCTACGAGCAGTACTTC	CASTRTPYEQYF
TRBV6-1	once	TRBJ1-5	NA	TGTGCCAGCAGTTCGGGACGGGCAGGGCCCCAGCATTTT	CASSSGRAGPQHF
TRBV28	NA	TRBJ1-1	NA	TGTGCCAGCAGTCCGCCCGGACCCCCGAACACTGAAGCTTTCTTT	CASSPPGPPNTEAFF
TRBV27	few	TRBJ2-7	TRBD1	TGTGCCAGCAGTTCAAACAGGGGGTTAGACGAGCAGTACTTC	CASSSNRGLDEQYF
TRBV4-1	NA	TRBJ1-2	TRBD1	TGCGCCAGCAGCCAAGACCGGGACAGGCGCTACACCTTC	CASSQDRDRRYTF
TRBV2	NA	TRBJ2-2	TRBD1	TGTGCCAGCAGTGAATATGCAGGGGGCCCCGGGGAGCTGTTTTTT	CASSEYAGGPGELFF
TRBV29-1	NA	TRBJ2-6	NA	TGCAGCGTTGTCCCTAGCTCTGGGGCCAACGTCCTGACTTTC	CSVVPSSGANVLTF
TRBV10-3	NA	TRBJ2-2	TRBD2	TGTGCCATTGGACCTGAACTAGCGGGGGACACCGGGGAGCTGTTTTTT	CAIGPELAGDTGELFF
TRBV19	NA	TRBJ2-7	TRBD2	TGTGCCAGTAGGGGGCGCCGACTAGCGGGAGGTTCGTCCGAGCAGTACTTC	CASRGRRLAGGSSEQYF
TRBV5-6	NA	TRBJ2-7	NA	TGTGCCAGCACAAGAGGGGGCGAGCAGTACTTC	CASTRGGEQYF
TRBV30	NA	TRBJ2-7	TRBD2	TGTGCCTGGGGGATCGGACTAGCGGTGTCCTACGAGCAGTACTTC	CAWGIGLAVSYEQYF
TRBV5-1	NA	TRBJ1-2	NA	TGCGCCAGCAGCTTGGGAGGGGCCTATGGCTACACCTTC	CASSLGGAYGYTF
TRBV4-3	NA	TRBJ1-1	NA	TGCGCCAGCACAGGTTGGGGGCCTGAAGCTTTCTTT	CASTGWGPEAFF
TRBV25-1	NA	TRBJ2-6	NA	TGTGCCAGCAGTGACCCAGGGGGGAGGGCCAACGTCCTGACTTTC	CASSDPGGRANVLTF
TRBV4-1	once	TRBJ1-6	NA	TGCGCCAGCAGCCAAAGGGGGGAATATAATTCACCCCTCCACTTT	CASSQRGEYNSPLHF
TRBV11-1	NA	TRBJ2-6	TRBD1	TGTGCCAGCAGCCCCCGACAGGGAAACTCTGGGGCCAACGTCCTGACTTTC	CASSPRQGNSGANVLTF
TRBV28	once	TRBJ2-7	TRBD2	TGTGCCAGCAGTTCCAAGCGGGAGTTCAACGAGCAGTACTTC	CASSSKREFNEQYF
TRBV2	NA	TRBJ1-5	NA	TGTGCCAGCAGCCCTGGGGGGGGTCCCCAAGAGCCCCAGCATTTT	CASSPGGGPQEPQHF
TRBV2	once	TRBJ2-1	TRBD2	TGTGCCAGCAGTGAATCCTTAGCTAGCGGTGGGTACAATGAGCAGTTCTTC	CASSESLASGGYNEQFF
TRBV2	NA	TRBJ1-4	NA	TGTGCCAGCAGGAGGACGACCAATAATGAAAAACTGTTTTTT	CASRRTTNNEKLFF
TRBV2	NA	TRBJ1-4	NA	TGTGCCAGCAGTGACGCTGAAAAACTGTTTTTT	CASSDAEKLFF
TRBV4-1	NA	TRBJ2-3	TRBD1	TGCGCCAGCAGCCAAGAGGGACAGGGTGTTTCCTCACTAGCCACAGATACGCAGTATTTT	CASSQEGQGVSSLATDTQYF
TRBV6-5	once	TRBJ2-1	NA	TGTGCCAGCAGTTATGCCGACTCCTACAATGAGCAGTTCTTC	CASSYADSYNEQFF
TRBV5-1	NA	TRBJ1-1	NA	TGCGCCAGCAGAGACCGCCGGGACGGTGAAGCTTTCTTT	CASRDRRDGEAFF
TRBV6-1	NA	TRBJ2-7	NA	TGTGCCAGCAGTGAACCGTCGAGGCCCTACGAGCAGTACTTC	CASSEPSRPYEQYF
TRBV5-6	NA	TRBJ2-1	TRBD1	TGTGCCAGCAGCGCAACAGGGGGCCACTACAATGAGCAGTTCTTC	CASSATGGHYNEQFF
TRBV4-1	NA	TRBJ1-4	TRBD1	TGCGCCAGCAGCCCCCTGCCCGGGACAGGGAATGAAAAACTGTTTTTT	CASSPLPGTGNEKLFF
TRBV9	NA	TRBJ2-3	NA	TGTGCCAGCAGGTCCGGGGGGCCAGGCACAGATACGCAGTATTTT	CASRSGGPGTDTQYF
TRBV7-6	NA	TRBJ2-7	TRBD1	TGTGCCAGCAGCTTAGAGCGGCAGGGGGACGAGCAGTACTTC	CASSLERQGDEQYF
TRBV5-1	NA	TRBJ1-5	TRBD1	TGCGCCAGCAGAGAGGGCCTAAACAGGGGGTATAGCAATCAGCCCCAGCATTTT	CASREGLNRGYSNQPQHF
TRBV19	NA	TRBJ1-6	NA	TGTGCCAGCAGCCTGTTGCAGACCTCCCGCTATAATTCACCCCTCCACTTT	CASSLLQTSRYNSPLHF
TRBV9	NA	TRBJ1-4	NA	TGTGCCAGCAGCTCCGAAACAGGGACACTGTTTTTT	CASSSETGTLFF
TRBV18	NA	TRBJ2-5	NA	TGTGCCAGCTCACCAACCGGTAACCAAGAGACCCAGTACTTC	CASSPTGNQETQYF
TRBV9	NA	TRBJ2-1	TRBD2	TGTGCCAGCAGCCCTTGGACTAGCGGGAGAGACGAGCAGTTCTTC	CASSPWTSGRDEQFF
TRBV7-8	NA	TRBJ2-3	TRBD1	TGTGCCAGCGAACTACAACCGGGACAGGGGTTTACAGATACGCAGTATTTT	CASELQPGQGFTDTQYF
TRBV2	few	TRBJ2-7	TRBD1	TGTGCCAGCAAGGGGGAGACAGGGGGCTTCTACGAGCAGTACTTC	CASKGETGGFYEQYF
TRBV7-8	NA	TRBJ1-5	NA	TGTGCCAGCAGCTTTCGGTCTAGCAATCAGCCCCAGCATTTT	CASSFRSSNQPQHF
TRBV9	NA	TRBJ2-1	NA	TGTGCCAGCTGTCGCTCCGGGACTTCATACAATGAGCAGTTCTTC	CASCRSGTSYNEQFF